This T cell receptor beta chain stems from a study of cytomegalovirus exposure and HLA in healthy donors. PCR amplification relied on 60 Vbeta primers (plus 13 Jbeta primers). Sequencing used immunoSEQ multiplex PCR; TCRdb keeps in-frame clones, though not all of them. The sample includes around 80,000 clones, over 65% of them seen just once. Trimming removed 8 bases from V and 11 bases from J, with 13 bases in between. The germline gives CDR1 SNHLY, CDR2 FYNNEI. The length of the CDR3 is 11 residues. This clonotype originated in a man aged 35-49 years in good health and CMV-seropositive. This chain uses TRBV2 with TRBJ2-1; a weak D match, TRBD2 (7 bases). What was sequenced was PBMCs. CDR3 DNA: TGTGCCAGCCTTCGGGGGGACAAGCAGTTCTTC. It yields the protein CASLRGDKQFF.